Shown below are 26 T cell receptor beta chains from a single sample sequenced in a study of blood T cell repertoires in COVID-19. Sequenced by immunoSEQ multiplex PCR; TCRdb stores in-frame clones only, minus some. The sample lists 450,000 or so clones, around nine tenths seen once, with roughly 0.76% in the top ten. The sample comprised peripheral blood. These receptors were collected from a man aged 18 to 35 with COVID-19, enrolled during active disease.

The gene calls are TRBV11-2 and TRBJ2-1, with 9 nucleotides matching TRBD1. The germline gives CDR1 SGHAT, CDR2 FQNNGV. V lost 4 bases to trimming and J lost 6 bases; unmatched junction nucleotides: 7. The CDR3 runs 15 residues. CDR3: CASSSTRDRVNEQFF. In DNA form, the CDR3 reads TGTGCCAGCAGCTCGACCCGGGACAGGGTCAATGAGCAGTTCTTC.

This chain joins TRBV5-4 and TRBJ2-1, with 10 bases matching TRBD2. The trim removed 2 bases at V and 7 bases at J, leaving 9 bases unmatched. The germline CDR1 and CDR2 sequences are SGHNT and YYREEE (reference sequence). CDR3 length equals 16 residues. In DNA, the CDR3 is TGTGCCAGCAGCTTTGGCGCTAGCGGGAGTCTTAATGAGCAGTTCTTC. It translates to CASSFGASGSLNEQFF.

V usage is TRBV18 and J usage is TRBJ1-1; 8 nucleotides agree with TRBD1. J lost 10 bases, V lost 0 bases, and 7 bases had no gene match. Germline V gene lookup returns CDR1 KGHSH and CDR2 LQKENI. This CDR3 spans 14 amino acids. CDR3 DNA: TGTGCCAGCTCACCACCTGGACAGGGAGGAGTAGCTTTCTTT. Amino acid sequence: CASSPPGQGGVAFF.

The rearrangement joins TRBV7-9 to TRBJ1-5; 9 positions agree with TRBD1. Germline CDR1 is SEHNR and CDR2 is FQNEAQ (reference sequence). The CDR3 extends over 15 amino acids. J was trimmed by 4 bases and V by 5 bases; bases with no gene match: 6. The DNA for the CDR3 is TGTGCCAGCAGCCGCACGGACAGGGGAAATCAGCCCCAGCATTTT. Residues: CASSRTDRGNQPQHF.

This clone came up a few times. The J gene is TRBJ2-4, the V gene TRBV28, with 10 bases matching TRBD1. Germline CDR1 MDHEN, CDR2 SYDVKM. V dropped 5 bases and J dropped 3; count of bases not matched to a gene: 4. The CDR3 runs to 15 residues. CDR3 DNA sequence: TGTGCCAGCAGTGAGACAGGGGGCGGCAAAAACATTCAGTACTTC. Protein product: CASSETGGGKNIQYF.

V gene TRBV28 combines with J gene TRBJ2-3; D possibly corresponds to TRBD2 (6 bases). The germline V and J ends were trimmed by 11 bases and 0 bases, with 15 bases remaining between them. The CDR3 runs to 14 residues. The germline V gene encodes CDR1 MDHEN and CDR2 SYDVKM. The CDR3 sequence: CAVLGRTSTDTQYF. Written as DNA, the CDR3 is TGTGCCGTCCTCGGGAGAACCAGCACAGATACGCAGTATTTT.

The chain employs TRBV19 and TRBJ2-1; TRBD1 aligns across 9 bases. V was clipped by 4 bases and J by 7 bases; unmatched bases: 8. Per the germline V gene, CDR1 is LNHDA and CDR2 is SQIVND (reference sequence). This CDR3 has 15 residues. CDR3 residues: CASSTPGQGGNEQFF. CDR3 DNA sequence: TGTGCCAGTAGTACTCCGGGACAGGGAGGGAATGAGCAGTTCTTC.

The chain employs TRBV29-1 and TRBJ2-3; 7 bases fit TRBD2. This CDR3 has 14 residues. V was clipped by 8 bases and J by 3 bases; unmatched bases: 11. Germline V gives CDR1 SQVTM, CDR2 ANQGSEA. CDR3 residues: CSLGRGIETDTQYF. The CDR3 nucleotides read TGCAGCCTTGGGCGGGGGATTGAAACAGATACGCAGTATTTT.

V gene TRBV30 combines with J gene TRBJ2-2; D is undetermined. V lost 0 bases and J lost 3, with 8 bases in between. The CDR3 has 14 amino acids. Germline CDR1 GTSNPN, CDR2 SVGIG (reference sequence). The CDR3 DNA sequence: TGTGCCTGGAGTGTGAACAGTTACACCGGGGAGCTGTTTTTT. Its protein is CAWSVNSYTGELFF.

The chain recombines TRBV19 with TRBJ1-5; 9 bases are a match to TRBD1. The CDR3 covers 15 residues. V dropped 6 bases and J dropped 5; count of bases not matched to a gene: 8. Germline loops: CDR1 LNHDA, CDR2 SQIVND (reference sequence). The CDR3 DNA sequence: TGTGCCAGTAGGAAAACCGGGACAGGGTATCAGCCCCAGCATTTT. Protein product: CASRKTGTGYQPQHF. Full variable domain (remainder filled in from reference TRBV19 and TRBJ1-5): DGGITQSPKYLFRKEGQNVTLSCEQNLNHDAMYWYRQDPGQGLRLIYYSQIVNDFQKGDIAEGYSVSREKKESFPLTVTSAQKNPTAFYLCASRKTGTGYQPQHFGDGTRLSIL.

This chain connects TRBV28 to TRBJ2-5; D not resolved. With 6 bases removed from V and 5 bases from J, the gap between germline ends came to 13 bases. The germline CDR1 and CDR2 sequences are MDHEN and SYDVKM. This CDR3 is built from 13 residues. The CDR3 region is CASRIQDGETQYF. CDR3 nucleotide sequence: TGTGCCAGCAGAATTCAAGACGGGGAGACCCAGTACTTC.

This clone was observed a single time. The chain recombines TRBV3-1 (or the pseudogene TRBV3-2) with TRBJ1-3; D remains unclear. Per germline, CDR1 LGHDT and CDR2 YNNKEL (reference sequence). Trimming pared 0 bases from V and 2 bases from J, leaving 8 bases between. The CDR3 covers 15 residues. The CDR3 is CASSQEVSAGNTIYF. The CDR3, as DNA: TGTGCCAGCAGCCAAGAGGTTTCAGCTGGAAACACCATATATTTT.

Points on this clone: A junction end diverges from the germline sequence, so it may reflect a read error. The chain recombines TRBV5-3 with TRBJ2-1, with 11 bases fitting TRBD2. TRBV5-3 is given ORF status, its function remaining uncertain. This CDR3 has 10 residues. CDR3 residues: CARRSGLAVF. The CDR3 DNA reads TGTGCCAGAAGATCGGGACTAGCGGTCTTC.

The chain carries TRBV5-8 and TRBJ1-1; possible D gene TRBD1, 6 bases. Germline assignment: CDR1 SGHTS and CDR2 YDEGEE. Between the trimmed V and J ends, which lost 5 bases and 1 base, there was a span of 9 bases. The CDR3 covers 13 residues. The CDR3 here is CASRWTENTEAFF. CDR3 sequence (DNA): TGTGCCAGCAGGTGGACAGAGAACACTGAAGCTTTCTTT.

The J gene is TRBJ2-4, the V gene TRBV12-3 or TRBV12-4; 7 nucleotides line up with TRBD1. This CDR3 comprises 13 residues. V was pared by 6 bases and J by 4 bases, with 3 bases of the junction left unmatched. CDR3 nucleotide sequence: TGTGCCAGCAGCCCGGACAGGAAAAACATTCAGTACTTC. It specifies CASSPDRKNIQYF.

V gene TRBV4-1 combines with J gene TRBJ2-7, with a tentative D call TRBD2 (6 bases). This CDR3 has 14 residues. V was trimmed by 3 bases and J by 4 bases, leaving 13 bases between them. Germline CDR1 is MGHRA and CDR2 is YSYEKL. As DNA, the CDR3 is TGCGCCAGCAGCCAGGCCAGCGGGCATTACGAGCAGTACTTC. It specifies CASSQASGHYEQYF.

V and J are TRBV5-4 and TRBJ2-2; 8 nucleotides agree with TRBD2. Germline V gene data show CDR1 as SGHNT and CDR2 as YYREEE (reference sequence). The CDR3 is made up of 15 amino acids. V shed 4 bases, J shed 7 bases, and the junction held 9 bases outside the gene matches. CDR3 protein: CASSPSGPQGGELFF. The CDR3, as DNA: TGTGCCAGCAGCCCTAGCGGGCCCCAGGGCGGGGAGCTGTTTTTT.

This clone was seen more than once but under ten times. The rearrangement links TRBV7-9 to TRBJ1-1, with 7 positions matching TRBD1. Looked up from germline, CDR1 is SEHNR and CDR2 is FQNEAQ (reference sequence). This CDR3 spans 15 amino acids. After removal of 5 bases from V and 1 base from J, the junction contained 7 bases not matched to a gene. The CDR3 loop is CASSPRDSWNTEAFF. The CDR3 nucleotides are TGTGCCAGCAGCCCCAGGGACAGCTGGAACACTGAAGCTTTCTTT.

The chain is built from TRBV11-3 and TRBJ2-3; 9 bases map to TRBD1. With V trimmed by 5 bases and J by 4 bases, 7 bases remained unmatched. The CDR3 has 15 residues. Germline CDR1 reads SGHNT; CDR2 reads YENEEA. Written as DNA, the CDR3 is TGTGCCAGCAGCCCTCGGACAGGGGAAGCAGATACGCAGTATTTT. This translates into CASSPRTGEADTQYF.

This chain links TRBV20-1 with TRBJ1-5; TRBD1 aligns across 8 bases. Unmatched junction bases numbered 8, after V lost 4 bases and J lost 15 bases. The germline V gene encodes CDR1 DFQATT and CDR2 SNEGSKA (reference sequence). This CDR3 spans 11 amino acids. CDR3 sequence reads: CSANTRGQRHF. The DNA of the CDR3 is TGCAGTGCTAATACCAGGGGGCAAAGGCATTTT.

CDR3 sequence (DNA): TGTGCCAGCAGTTCCGACAGGGAAAGTGAAAAACTGTTTTTT. Amino acids: CASSSDRESEKLFF. The V call is TRBV2, the J call TRBJ1-4; 7 positions agree with TRBD1. From germline, CDR1 is SNHLY and CDR2 FYNNEI. V trimming: 5 bases; J trimming: 7 bases; junction bases outside the gene matches: 7. There are 14 residues in the CDR3.

J is TRBJ2-1 and V is TRBV9; the match to TRBD2 covers 12 bases. The CDR3 consists of 15 residues. Germline V gene data show CDR1 as SGDLS and CDR2 as YYNGEE. After removal of 4 bases from V and 15 bases from J, the junction contained 14 bases not matched to a gene. CDR3 nucleotides: TGTGCCAGCAGCCCGCTAGCGGGAGGGCCTATCCCCCCGTTCTTC. It translates to CASSPLAGGPIPPFF.

The genes are TRBV5-1 and TRBJ1-5; TRBD1 matches 8 bases. Germline V lookup: CDR1 SGHRS, CDR2 YFSETQ. V lost 0 bases to trimming and J lost 4 bases; unmatched junction nucleotides: 0. The CDR3 extends over 14 amino acids. This chain's CDR3 is CASSLGTGNQPQHF. CDR3 nucleotide sequence: TGCGCCAGCAGCTTGGGGACAGGGAATCAGCCCCAGCATTTT.

The J gene is TRBJ2-1, the V gene TRBV12-5; tentatively, D is TRBD1 (5 bases). The germline V gene has CDR1 LGHNT and CDR2 FRNRAP. The CDR3 runs to 16 residues. V was trimmed by 0 bases and J by 8 bases, leaving 17 bases between them. The CDR3 nucleotides read TGTGCTAGTGGTTTGGTGTTAGGGCAGGGTCCACATGAGCAGTTCTTC. Protein: CASGLVLGQGPHEQFF.

This chain connects TRBV11-2 to TRBJ2-1; 9 nucleotides match TRBD2. V was pared by 1 base and J by 2 bases, with 6 bases of the junction left unmatched. This CDR3 contains 17 residues. CDR1 is SGHAT, CDR2 FQNNGV, per germline. Written as DNA, the CDR3 is TGTGCCAGCAGCTTAGCCGGGCGGGAGGGTCCCTACAATGAGCAGTTCTTC. Protein product: CASSLAGREGPYNEQFF.

The chain couples TRBV24-1 to TRBJ2-7, with 10 bases aligning to TRBD1. Germline CDR1 reads KGHDR; CDR2 reads SFDVKD. The ends lost 5 bases at V and 2 bases at J; junction bases unmatched: 5. This CDR3 contains 15 residues. The CDR3 protein is CATSAAGTGAYEQYF. CDR3 bases: TGTGCCACCAGTGCCGCTGGGACAGGGGCCTACGAGCAGTACTTC.